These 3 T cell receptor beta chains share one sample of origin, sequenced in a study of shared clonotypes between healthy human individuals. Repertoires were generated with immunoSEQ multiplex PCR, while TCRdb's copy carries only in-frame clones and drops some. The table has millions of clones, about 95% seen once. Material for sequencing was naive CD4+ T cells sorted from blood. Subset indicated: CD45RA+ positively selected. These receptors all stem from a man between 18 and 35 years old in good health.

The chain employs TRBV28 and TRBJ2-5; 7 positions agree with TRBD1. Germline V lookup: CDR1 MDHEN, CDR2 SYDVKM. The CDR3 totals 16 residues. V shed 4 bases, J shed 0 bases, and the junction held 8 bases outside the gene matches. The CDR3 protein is CASSSRQGRYQETQYF. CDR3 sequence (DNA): TGTGCCAGCAGTTCGAGACAGGGAAGATACCAAGAGACCCAGTACTTC.

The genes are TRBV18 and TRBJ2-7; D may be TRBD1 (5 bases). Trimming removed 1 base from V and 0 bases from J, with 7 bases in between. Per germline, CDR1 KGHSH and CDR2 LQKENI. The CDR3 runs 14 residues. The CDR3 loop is CASSPQTGSYEQYF. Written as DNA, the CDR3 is TGTGCCAGCTCACCACAAACAGGCTCCTACGAGCAGTACTTC.

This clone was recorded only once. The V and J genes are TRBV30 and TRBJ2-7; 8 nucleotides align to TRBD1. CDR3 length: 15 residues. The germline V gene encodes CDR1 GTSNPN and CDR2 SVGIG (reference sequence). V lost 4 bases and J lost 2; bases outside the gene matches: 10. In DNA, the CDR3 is TGTGCCTGGAACCGAGGACAGGGTACCACCTACGAGCAGTACTTC. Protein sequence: CAWNRGQGTTYEQYF.